Following are 17 T cell receptor beta chains from one sample sequenced in a study of blood T cell repertoires in COVID-19. The method was immunoSEQ multiplex PCR; TCRdb's version includes in-frame clones alone and lacks a portion of them. The sample contains tens of thousands of clones, 88% of which appear only once. The sequencing sample was made of peripheral blood. The origin of the receptors is a woman in her 70s with active COVID-19.

This clone was recorded once. The chain links TRBV5-1 to TRBJ2-1, with 13 bases lining up with TRBD2. The junction had 6 bases not matched to a gene; V was cut back by 4 bases and J by 8 bases. Germline V gives CDR1 SGHRS, CDR2 YFSETQ. This CDR3 comprises 15 residues. This chain's CDR3 is CASSPGLAGSDEQFF. As DNA, the CDR3 is TGCGCCAGCAGCCCGGGACTAGCGGGGTCCGATGAGCAGTTCTTC.

The rearrangement links TRBV6-5 to TRBJ2-3; TRBD1 might be the D (6 bases). Deletions cut 6 bases from V and 1 base from J, with 14 bases between. CDR1 MNHEY and CDR2 SVGAGI come from the germline V gene. This CDR3 has 15 residues. In DNA form, the CDR3 reads TGTGCCAGCAGGCTACAGGGTATGGGCACAGATACGCAGTATTTT. It is translated as CASRLQGMGTDTQYF.

This clone has a single count. The chain is built from TRBV2 and TRBJ2-3; TRBD2 agrees at 7 bases. The length of the CDR3 is 13 residues. V shed 8 bases, J shed 1 base, and the junction held 3 bases outside the gene matches. The V gene's germline CDR1 is SNHLY and CDR2 FYNNEI. The CDR3 bases are TGTGCCAGCTCGGCGGGAGGCACAGATACGCAGTATTTT. Residues: CASSAGGTDTQYF.

This clone is a singleton in its sample. The chain combines TRBV7-8 with TRBJ1-6; D possibly corresponds to TRBD1 (5 bases). CDR1 is SGHVS and CDR2 is FQNEAQ in the germline V gene. The CDR3 is 14 amino acids. V was pared by 1 base and J by 9 bases, with 10 bases between. The CDR3 nucleotides are TGTGCCAGCAGCTTAGTCCGCGGGGGTTCACCCCTCCACTTT. Translation: CASSLVRGGSPLHF.

The gene calls are TRBV30 and TRBJ2-3, with 9 bases aligning to TRBD2. Germline-derived CDR1 and CDR2 are GTSNPN and SVGIG (reference sequence). This CDR3 region has 14 residues. The V and J ends lost 0 bases and 9 bases, in that order; junction bases with no gene match: 7. The CDR3 DNA reads as TGTGCCTGGAGTGTACTGGGACTAGCCCCGACGCAGTATTTT. Translating gives CAWSVLGLAPTQYF.

CDR3: CASSSGTGDLTGYTF. The CDR3 region has the DNA TGTGCCAGCAGCTCCGGGACAGGGGATCTAACTGGCTACACCTTC. The gene calls are TRBV5-6 and TRBJ1-2; 10 bases line up with TRBD1. V trimming: 3 bases; J trimming: 7 bases; junction bases outside the gene matches: 9. This CDR3 has 15 amino acids. Per the germline V gene, CDR1 is SGHDT and CDR2 is YYEEEE.

This rearrangement joins TRBV12-3 or TRBV12-4 to TRBJ1-1, with D possibly matching TRBD1 (5 bases). This CDR3 comprises 13 residues. Trimming shortened V by 10 bases and J by 2 bases, and 14 bases separated the two germline ends. The CDR3 sequence is CAIYMGLNTEAFF. The CDR3 coding sequence is TGTGCCATATATATGGGGCTAAACACTGAAGCTTTCTTT.

The chain combines TRBV29-1 with TRBJ1-2; 10 bases align to TRBD1. Germline loops: CDR1 SQVTM, CDR2 ANQGSEA. Germline trimming cut 6 bases from V and 0 bases from J; bases unmatched to any gene: 1. The CDR3 runs 13 residues. CDR3 nucleotides: TGCAGCGTCGGGACAGGGGCTAACTATGGCTACACCTTC. Protein: CSVGTGANYGYTF.

This clone came up once. V is TRBV10-3 and J is TRBJ2-7; 11 bases agree with TRBD2. V lost 4 bases to trimming and J lost 8 bases; unmatched junction nucleotides: 7. CDR3 length equals 14 residues. From germline, CDR1 is ENHRY and CDR2 SYGVKD. In nucleotides, the CDR3 is TGTGCCATCAGTGCACTAGCGGGAGTCGATAAGCAGTACTTC. This gives the protein CAISALAGVDKQYF.

There are a few counts of this clone. The genes are TRBV15 and TRBJ2-1; 11 positions match TRBD1. J lost 7 bases, V lost 4 bases, and 12 bases had no gene match. Germline loops: CDR1 LNHNV, CDR2 YYDKDF (reference sequence). The CDR3 is 17 amino acids. CDR3 sequence (DNA): TGTGCCACCAGCACCCCGACCGGACAGGGGGCGTATAATGAGCAGTTCTTC. It encodes CATSTPTGQGAYNEQFF.

V is TRBV9 and J is TRBJ2-1; perhaps TRBD1 as D (5 bases). The CDR3 has 14 residues. With 4 bases removed from V and 5 bases from J, the gap between germline ends came to 13 bases. In germline, CDR1 is SGDLS, CDR2 YYNGEE. The CDR3 DNA follows: TGTGCCAGCAGCACCCAGGGCCCTAACAATGAGCAGTTCTTC. This encodes CASSTQGPNNEQFF.

The CDR3 spells CASSDTGYQETQYF. The CDR3, as DNA: TGCGCCAGCAGCGATACAGGGTACCAAGAGACCCAGTACTTC. The rearrangement links TRBV5-1 to TRBJ2-5, with D possibly being TRBD1 (6 bases). The CDR3 totals 14 residues. Per the germline V gene, CDR1 is SGHRS and CDR2 is YFSETQ. The V gene lost 4 bases and the J gene lost 0 bases, with 10 bases spanning the gap.

A single count supports this clone. CDR3 sequence: CASSPYSGTYSYEQYF. The CDR3 coding sequence is TGCGCCAGCAGCCCTTACTCGGGGACATACTCCTACGAGCAGTACTTC. The V and J genes are TRBV5-1 and TRBJ2-7, with D possibly TRBD1 on 6 matching bases. Germline V gives CDR1 SGHRS, CDR2 YFSETQ. Between the trimmed V and J ends, which lost 4 bases and 0 bases, there was a span of 17 bases. The CDR3 is 16 amino acids.

This chain connects TRBV2 to TRBJ1-1; 7 positions match TRBD1. Trimming removed 4 bases from V and 1 base from J; junction bases left unmatched: 9. The length of the CDR3 is 16 residues. Germline V gene lookup returns CDR1 SNHLY and CDR2 FYNNEI. As DNA, the CDR3 is TGTGCCAGCAGTGCGTACAGGGGTGGGGGGAACACTGAAGCTTTCTTT. Its translation: CASSAYRGGGNTEAFF.

V usage is TRBV6-5 and J usage is TRBJ2-7; 7 bases agree with TRBD1. In germline, CDR1 is MNHEY, CDR2 SVGAGI. This CDR3 contains 12 residues. After removal of 6 bases from V and 2 bases from J, the junction contained 1 base not matched to a gene. The CDR3 nucleotides are TGTGCCAGCAGGCAGGGGGCCTACGAGCAGTACTTC. This translates into CASRQGAYEQYF.

The rearrangement uses TRBV4-1 and TRBJ1-4; a weak D match, TRBD1 (6 bases). With 3 bases removed from V and 0 bases from J, the gap between germline ends came to 17 bases. Germline lookup yields CDR1 MGHRA and CDR2 YSYEKL. The CDR3 spans 18 residues. CDR3 nucleotides: TGCGCCAGCAGCCACAGGACCGGGACACCCGCAACTAATGAAAAACTGTTTTTT. This encodes CASSHRTGTPATNEKLFF.

The J gene is TRBJ2-3, the V gene TRBV27; TRBD2 aligns across 9 bases. Losses at the gene ends were 10 bases for V and 4 bases for J; bases not matched to a gene: 21. CDR1 is MNHEY and CDR2 is SMNVEV in the germline V gene (reference sequence). The CDR3 spans 18 residues. The CDR3 is CATKVLVMEREDPDTQYF. The CDR3 DNA reads TGTGCCACCAAAGTTTTGGTAATGGAGCGGGAGGACCCAGATACGCAGTATTTT.